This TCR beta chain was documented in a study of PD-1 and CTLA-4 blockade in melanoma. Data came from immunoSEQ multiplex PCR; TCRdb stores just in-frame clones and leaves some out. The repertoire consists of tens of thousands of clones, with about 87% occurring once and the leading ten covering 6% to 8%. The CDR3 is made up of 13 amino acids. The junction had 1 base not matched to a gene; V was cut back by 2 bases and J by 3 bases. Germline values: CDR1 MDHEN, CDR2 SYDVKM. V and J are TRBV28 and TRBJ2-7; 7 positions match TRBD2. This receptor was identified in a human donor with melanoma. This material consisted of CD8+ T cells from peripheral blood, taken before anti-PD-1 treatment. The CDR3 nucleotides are TGTGCCAGCAGTTTAGGGAGGGGCTACGAGCAGTACTTC. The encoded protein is CASSLGRGYEQYF.